This T cell receptor (beta chain) was sequenced for a study of T cells in Graves' hyperthyroidism and ophthalmopathy. This clonotype was counted at least ten times. Its target is unknown. Trimming shortened V by 5 bases and J by 4 bases, and 15 bases separated the two germline ends. This CDR3 has 14 residues. The germline V gene encodes CDR1 SGHRS and CDR2 YFSETQ. Overall study results and limits: Most thyroid clonotypes expanded above 0.001 appeared in blood too.

Amplification of TCR beta CDR3 regions used RNA as the template. The TCR CDR3 first-round RT-PCR relied on the HTBI primer set. TCRdb reprocessed the multiplex PCR reads via MiXCR and lists one record per CDR3 protein. The sample lists about 400,000 distinct CDR3 sequences, less than 15% occurring once. This chain uses TRBV5-1 with TRBJ1-2; perhaps TRBD1 as D (5 bases). Sequencing input: blood. The TCR was taken from a woman aged 18-29 years with Graves' hyperthyroidism. CDR3 DNA: TGCGCCAGCAGGGCACCGGGACGGACCTATGGCTACACCTTC. It encodes CASRAPGRTYGYTF.